A single sample is the source of the 20 T cell receptor beta chains below, sequenced in a study of neurological immune-mediated disorders. TCRdb re-called the 5' RACE reads through MiXCR, storing one row per CDR3 protein. The top ten hold roughly 2% of the sample, which has about 62,000 distinct CDR3 sequences, 3% to 4% seen once. Material for sequencing was PBMCs. These receptor sequences come from a woman aged 45-60 years with multiple sclerosis.

This chain links TRBV7-2 with TRBJ2-7, with TRBD1 identical over 10 bases. This CDR3 comprises 15 residues. Germline CDR1 reads SGHTA; CDR2 reads FQGNSA. With 3 bases clipped from V and 7 bases from J, the junction kept 9 bases outside the gene matches. This chain's CDR3 is CASSLTTGGISEQYF. CDR3 sequence (DNA): TGTGCCAGCAGCTTGACGACAGGGGGCATATCAGAGCAGTACTTC. The full variable domain, rest sourced from reference TRBV7-2 and TRBJ2-7, is GAGVSQSPSNKVTEKGKDVELRCDPISGHTALYWYRQSLGQGLEFLIYFQGNSAPDKSGLPSDRFSAERTGGSVSTLTIQRTQQEDSAVYLCASSLTTGGISEQYFGPGTRLTVT.

This clonotype was recorded many times. This chain connects TRBV5-1 to TRBJ2-2; D is uncertain. In germline, CDR1 is SGHRS, CDR2 YFSETQ. V was cut by 0 bases and J by 4 bases, with 10 bases left in between. This CDR3 is 15 amino acids long. Here the CDR3 DNA reads TGCGCCAGCAGCTTGGAACCGCCGGGCACCGGGGAGCTGTTTTTT. Protein product: CASSLEPPGTGELFF.

The V gene is TRBV7-8, the J gene TRBJ2-2; possibly TRBD1 for D (5 bases). Germline V gene lookup returns CDR1 SGHVS and CDR2 FQNEAQ. The CDR3 extends over 14 amino acids. V lost 0 bases and J 5 bases, leaving 7 bases between the germline ends. DNA of the CDR3: TGTGCCAGCAGCTTAGCCCAGGGAACCGGGGAGCTGTTTTTT. Protein product: CASSLAQGTGELFF.

With regard to this clonotype: A much larger clone differs from this one at a single base, so this may be a read error. The gene calls are TRBV21-1 and TRBJ2-6; the D call of TRBD2 is as the table states it, not checked on the DNA. TRBV21-1 is listed as a pseudogene. The CDR3 is 19 amino acids. As DNA, the CDR3 is TGTGCCAGCAGCAAAGCGCTAAGGAATGGGCCCTCTGGGGCCAAAGTCCTGACTTTC. The encoded protein is CASSKALRNGPSGAKVLTF.

This clonotype has a count of ten or more. The chain has TRBV25-1 and TRBJ2-1; no definite D call. V lost 10 bases, J lost 0 bases, and 4 bases lay in between. CDR3 length equals 11 residues. The germline V gene has CDR1 MGHDK and CDR2 SYGVNS. CDR3 bases: TGTGCCACCCGCTCCTACAATGAGCAGTTCTTC. Translation gives CATRSYNEQFF.

This clonotype was seen at least ten times. This chain uses TRBV7-2 with TRBJ2-7; D is possibly TRBD2 (6 bases). Germline V CDR1 and CDR2: SGHTA, FQGNSA. V lost 1 base to trimming and J lost 7 bases, with 11 bases between them. The CDR3 runs 13 residues. The CDR3 loop reads CASSLVRGGEQYF. The DNA of the CDR3 is TGTGCCAGCAGCTTAGTGCGGGGTGGGGAGCAGTACTTC.

This clonotype has ten or more counts. The junction and the germline gene differ at one end; a read error may be behind it. The chain joins TRBV10-3 to TRBJ1-5, with D unresolved. Germline-derived CDR1 and CDR2 are ENHRY and SYGVKD. The CDR3 has 14 residues. CDR3 bases: TGTGCCATCAGTGAATCCGAGGAGGGATTGCCCCAGAATTTT. Encoded protein: CAISESEEGLPQNF.

This clonotype was found many times. CDR3 residues: CASSPQGYYGYTF. CDR3 DNA sequence: TGTGCCAGCAGCCCCCAGGGCTACTATGGCTACACCTTC. The chain combines TRBV14 with TRBJ1-2; perhaps TRBD1 as D (5 bases). The CDR3 length is 13 residues. The V and J ends lost 4 bases and 3 bases respectively, with 9 bases between them. Germline V gene lookup returns CDR1 SGHDN and CDR2 FVKESK.

This clonotype occurred many times. The V gene is TRBV10-3, the J gene TRBJ1-1; D remains ambiguous. Looked up from germline, CDR1 is ENHRY and CDR2 is SYGVKD. The germline V and J ends were trimmed by 8 bases and 5 bases, with 24 bases remaining between them. The CDR3 is made up of 16 amino acids. CDR3 bases: TGTGCCATCCGACCGGAAGCTTTTTCGTGGGAGACTGAAGCTTTCTTT. It codes for CAIRPEAFSWETEAFF.

At least ten counts were recorded for this clonotype. This chain connects TRBV5-1 to TRBJ1-1; 8 bases line up with TRBD1. The trim removed 4 bases at V and 0 bases at J, leaving 2 bases unmatched. The CDR3 covers 14 residues. From germline, CDR1 is SGHRS and CDR2 YFSETQ. This CDR3 is CASSPGQVNTEAFF. The DNA of the CDR3 is TGCGCCAGCAGCCCGGGACAGGTGAACACTGAAGCTTTCTTT.

This clonotype was observed many times. The rearrangement uses TRBV4-3 and TRBJ2-7, with D uncertain. Trimming took off 1 base at V and 6 bases at J, with 10 bases between the two ends. This CDR3 comprises 13 residues. The germline V gene has CDR1 LGHNA and CDR2 YSLEER. The CDR3 is CASSQAVGAEQYF. For the CDR3, the DNA is TGCGCCAGCAGCCAAGCGGTGGGCGCCGAGCAGTACTTC.

The chain recombines TRBV6-5 with TRBJ2-3, with D possibly matching TRBD1 (6 bases). The CDR3 is made up of 16 amino acids. V shed 2 bases and J shed 0 bases, with 12 bases lying between them. CDR1 and CDR2 (germline): MNHEY, SVGAGI. The CDR3, as DNA: TGTGCCAGCAGTTACGCGAAGGGGGATAGCACAGATACGCAGTATTTT. Its protein is CASSYAKGDSTDTQYF.

There are many counts of this clonotype. The CDR3 coding sequence is TGCAGTGCGGCGGATGGCACAGATACGCAGTATTTT. Translated, it gives CSAADGTDTQYF. V gene TRBV20-1 combines with J gene TRBJ2-3; D call uncertain. With 6 bases removed from V and 1 base from J, the gap between germline ends came to 8 bases. Per the germline V gene, CDR1 is DFQATT and CDR2 is SNEGSKA (reference sequence). The CDR3 is made up of 12 amino acids.

This clonotype has a count of ten or more. The chain carries TRBV20-1 and TRBJ1-2; D remains unclear. This CDR3 has 13 amino acids. Per the germline V gene, CDR1 is DFQATT and CDR2 is SNEGSKA (reference sequence). Between the trimmed V and J ends, which lost 6 bases and 0 bases, there was a span of 11 bases. CDR3 residues: CSARRPANYGYTF. Written as DNA, the CDR3 is TGCAGTGCCCGGCGCCCGGCTAACTATGGCTACACCTTC.

This clonotype was counted ten times or more. The CDR3 region is CASSLRNEQFF. In DNA, the CDR3 is TGTGCCAGCAGCTTGCGCAATGAGCAGTTCTTC. J is TRBJ2-1 and V is TRBV11-2; no firm D call. The CDR3 sequence is 11 residues long. V lost 3 bases and J lost 6, with 3 bases in between. In germline, CDR1 is SGHAT, CDR2 FQNNGV. Looking up the rest from reference TRBV11-2 and TRBJ2-1 gives the full variable domain: EAGVAQSPRYKIIEKRQSVAFWCNPISGHATLYWYQQILGQGPKLLIQFQNNGVVDDSQLPKDRFSAERLKGVDSTLKIQPAKLEDSAVYLCASSLRNEQFFGPGTRLTVL.

This clonotype showed up many times. The chain joins TRBV7-2 to TRBJ2-2, with 10 positions matching TRBD2. Trimming cost V 0 bases and J 5 bases; bases outside gene matches: 3. Germline V CDR1 and CDR2: SGHTA, FQGNSA. This CDR3 region has 16 residues. The CDR3 spells CASSLAASGSTGELFF. The CDR3 DNA follows: TGTGCCAGCAGCTTAGCAGCTAGCGGGAGTACCGGGGAGCTGTTTTTT.

This clonotype appeared many times. V gene TRBV6-2 or TRBV6-3 combines with J gene TRBJ2-3; perhaps D is TRBD1 or TRBD2 (5 bases each). Germline CDR1 and CDR2: MNHEY and SVGEGT. Trimming pared 0 bases from V and 1 base from J, leaving 14 bases between. The CDR3 runs 17 residues. CDR3 bases: TGTGCCAGCAGTTACTCCTTCTCAGGGAGTGGCACAGATACGCAGTATTTT. It codes for CASSYSFSGSGTDTQYF.

This clonotype appeared many times. V usage is TRBV20-1 and J usage is TRBJ2-1; possible D gene TRBD2, 6 bases. Germline V CDR1 and CDR2: DFQATT, SNEGSKA (reference sequence). V lost 6 bases to trimming and J lost 7 bases, with 25 bases between them. The CDR3 has 16 residues. The CDR3 DNA reads as TGCAGTGCCACTCCTCCCCTAGCGCCCCTCGGAAATGAGCAGTTCTTC. It specifies CSATPPLAPLGNEQFF.

This clonotype was detected ten times or more. The V and J genes are TRBV11-3 and TRBJ2-5; D is uncertain. Trimming took off 4 bases at V and 2 bases at J, with 8 bases between the two ends. Germline CDR1 reads SGHNT; CDR2 reads YENEEA. CDR3 length equals 13 residues. The CDR3: CASSSRLQETQYF. In DNA form, the CDR3 reads TGTGCCAGCAGCTCTCGGTTACAAGAGACCCAGTACTTC. Drawing the rest from reference TRBV11-3 and TRBJ2-5, the complete variable domain is EAGVVQSPRYKIIEKKQPVAFWCNPISGHNTLYWYLQNLGQGPELLIRYENEEAVDDSQLPKDRFSAERLKGVDSTLKIQPAELGDSAVYLCASSSRLQETQYFGPGTRLLVL.

This clonotype was detected ten times or more. The genes are TRBV24-1 and TRBJ2-2; 7 bases fit TRBD1. The length of the CDR3 is 16 residues. The V gene's germline CDR1 is KGHDR and CDR2 SFDVKD. V lost 4 bases, J lost 0 bases, and 4 bases stayed unmatched. In nucleotides, the CDR3 is TGTGCCACCAGTGACCCCGGGACAGCGAACACCGGGGAGCTGTTTTTT. Amino acids: CATSDPGTANTGELFF.